This T cell receptor (beta chain) is from a study of blood T cell repertoires in COVID-19. Study summary: Researchers got acute and convalescent COVID-19 samples from the United States, Italy and Spain. T cells, B-cell-depleted T cells, or PBMCs supplied cDNA or gDNA.

Authors' data handling: How many nucleated cells were present was estimated from reference gene primer amplification. The protocol was immunoSEQ multiplex PCR, while the TCRdb copy is restricted to in-frame clones and leaves out a portion. V, J and clone size are those of that table, while D and trimming were read from the DNA. This table has fewer than 85,000 clones, more than 75% appearing once. From germline, CDR1 is MGHRA and CDR2 YSYEKL. This CDR3 region has 16 residues. The ends lost 8 bases at V and 0 bases at J; junction bases unmatched: 9. The sequenced material came from peripheral blood. This TCR came from a human donor in a cohort sampled during active COVID-19. This rearrangement joins TRBV4-1 to TRBJ1-2, with 10 bases matching TRBD1. The CDR3 nucleotides are TGCGCCAGCCGAACCCCGGGACAGGGGACTAACTATGGCTACACCTTC. Protein sequence: CASRTPGQGTNYGYTF.